The rows below give T cell receptor beta chains drawn from one sample of a study of human T cells and chemical hapten exposure. MiXCR, run by TCRdb on the RACE reads, gives a single entry per CDR3 protein. The table records just over 90,000 distinct CDR3 sequences, approximately 9.7% of them present only once. The sample was whole blood. Receptor source: a female donor in good health. Some clones in this sample may be carry-over from other donors' samples. Both conserved end residues are part of each CDR3. A D gene is named only where the DNA matches it firmly. Expanded clones are given a class, and other clones once, few, many or no size at all.

j_gene: TRBJ1-4
abundance: many
v_gene: TRBV7-2
d_gene: NA
CDR3nt: TGTGCCAGCAGCTTAGTGAAGGGTGCAACTAATGAAAAACTGTTTTTT
CDR3aa: CASSLVKGATNEKLFF

j_gene: TRBJ2-7
abundance: NA
v_gene: TRBV6-1
d_gene: TRBD1
CDR3nt: TGTGTCAGCACTTCGACAGGGAGCACCTACGAGCAGTACTTC
CDR3aa: CVSTSTGSTYEQYF

j_gene: TRBJ1-5
abundance: NA
v_gene: TRBV7-2
d_gene: TRBD1
CDR3nt: TGTGCCAGCAGCGTTACAGGGGGGGGAGGTCAGCCCCAGCATTTT
CDR3aa: CASSVTGGGGQPQHF

j_gene: TRBJ1-1
abundance: many
v_gene: TRBV20-1
d_gene: TRBD1
CDR3nt: TGCAGTGCTAGAGATTACGGGACAGGGAGGTGGACTGAAGCTTTCTTT
CDR3aa: CSARDYGTGRWTEAFF

j_gene: TRBJ1-2
abundance: few
v_gene: TRBV30
d_gene: NA
CDR3nt: TGTGCCTGGATGGGGACCACGAACTATGGCTACACCTTC
CDR3aa: CAWMGTTNYGYTF

j_gene: TRBJ2-7
abundance: NA
v_gene: TRBV5-6
d_gene: TRBD1
CDR3nt: TGTGCCAGCAGCTTGGGGGACAGGGAACTCAACGAGCAGTACTTC
CDR3aa: CASSLGDRELNEQYF

j_gene: TRBJ1-2
abundance: few
v_gene: TRBV29-1
d_gene: NA
CDR3nt: TGCAGCGTTGAAGATCCCCTTTGGCAGGGAATCTATGGCTACACCTTC
CDR3aa: CSVEDPLWQGIYGYTF

j_gene: TRBJ2-1
abundance: many
v_gene: TRBV9
d_gene: NA
CDR3nt: TGTGCCAGCAGCGTAGGGACCTACAATGAGCAGTTCTTC
CDR3aa: CASSVGTYNEQFF

j_gene: TRBJ2-7
abundance: few
v_gene: TRBV10-3
d_gene: NA
CDR3nt: TGTGCCATCACCGCGGGACAAAGCTACGAGCAGTACTTC
CDR3aa: CAITAGQSYEQYF

j_gene: TRBJ2-7
abundance: NA
v_gene: TRBV5-6
d_gene: NA
CDR3nt: TGTGCCAGCAGCTTGGTACGGGGGGCGCCCGCCGAGCAGTACTTC
CDR3aa: CASSLVRGAPAEQYF

j_gene: TRBJ2-7
abundance: NA
v_gene: TRBV7-2
d_gene: TRBD1
CDR3nt: TGTGCCAGCAGCCGTGGACAGGCCTACGAGCAGTACTTC
CDR3aa: CASSRGQAYEQYF

j_gene: TRBJ2-7
abundance: few
v_gene: TRBV20-1
d_gene: NA
CDR3nt: TGCAGTGCTAGGACATACCGGGACTCCTACGAGCAGTACTTC
CDR3aa: CSARTYRDSYEQYF

j_gene: TRBJ2-5
abundance: NA
v_gene: TRBV7-9
d_gene: TRBD2
CDR3nt: TGTGCCAGCAGCTCTTATACTAGCGAGGAAGAGACCCAGTACTTC
CDR3aa: CASSSYTSEEETQYF

j_gene: TRBJ1-3
abundance: many
v_gene: TRBV28
d_gene: NA
CDR3nt: TGTGCCAGCAAAGGTCACGAGGGGACACGCTCTGGAAACACCATATATTTT
CDR3aa: CASKGHEGTRSGNTIYF

j_gene: TRBJ1-1
abundance: NA
v_gene: TRBV28
d_gene: NA
CDR3nt: TGTGCCAGCAGTTTGGGGGGCATGAGGAACACTGAAGCTTTCTTT
CDR3aa: CASSLGGMRNTEAFF

j_gene: TRBJ2-1
abundance: few
v_gene: TRBV12-3/TRBV12-4
d_gene: TRBD2
CDR3nt: TGTGCCAGCAGTTCCCTAGCGGTGAACAATGAGCAGTTCTTC
CDR3aa: CASSSLAVNNEQFF

j_gene: TRBJ1-1
abundance: few
v_gene: TRBV24-1
d_gene: NA
CDR3nt: TGTGCCACACGAGGGGACACTGAAGCTTTCTTT
CDR3aa: CATRGDTEAFF

j_gene: TRBJ1-4
abundance: NA
v_gene: TRBV10-3
d_gene: TRBD1
CDR3nt: TGTGCCATCAGGGATGGACAGGGTGGAGAAAAACTGTTTTTT
CDR3aa: CAIRDGQGGEKLFF

j_gene: TRBJ1-1
abundance: few
v_gene: TRBV12-5
d_gene: NA
CDR3nt: TGTGCTAGTGGTTGCGGGACCCTCACTGAAGCTTTCTTT
CDR3aa: CASGCGTLTEAFF

j_gene: TRBJ2-3
abundance: NA
v_gene: TRBV5-6
d_gene: NA
CDR3nt: TGTGCCAGCAGCTCACCCGTGGGGGGCACAGATACGCAGTATTTT
CDR3aa: CASSSPVGGTDTQYF

j_gene: TRBJ1-2
abundance: many
v_gene: TRBV14
d_gene: NA
CDR3nt: TGTGCCAGCAGCCAAAGTCGTCAGGGTGCCTACACCTTC
CDR3aa: CASSQSRQGAYTF

j_gene: TRBJ2-4
abundance: once
v_gene: TRBV3-1
d_gene: NA
CDR3nt: TGTGCCAGCAGCCAAGGTTGGGGTTTGACCAAAAACATTCAGTACTTC
CDR3aa: CASSQGWGLTKNIQYF

j_gene: TRBJ2-1
abundance: few
v_gene: TRBV23-1
d_gene: NA
CDR3nt: TGCGCCAGCAGTCTCCCAGGGTTCTCCTACAATGAGCAGTTCTTC
CDR3aa: CASSLPGFSYNEQFF

j_gene: TRBJ2-1
abundance: many
v_gene: TRBV19
d_gene: TRBD2
CDR3nt: TGTGCCAGCAGCTTAGCGGGGGGGTCCTACAATGAGCAGTTCTTC
CDR3aa: CASSLAGGSYNEQFF

j_gene: TRBJ1-1
abundance: NA
v_gene: TRBV7-9
d_gene: TRBD1
CDR3nt: TGTGCCAGCAGCCTACAGGGGGCGGGGGCTGAAGCTTTCTTT
CDR3aa: CASSLQGAGAEAFF

j_gene: TRBJ2-1
abundance: many
v_gene: TRBV7-8
d_gene: TRBD1
CDR3nt: TGTGCCAGCAGCTTTTCACAGGGGAATGAGCAGTTCTTC
CDR3aa: CASSFSQGNEQFF

j_gene: TRBJ2-1
abundance: NA
v_gene: TRBV7-9
d_gene: NA
CDR3nt: TGTGCCAGCAGCTGGGGTCGGCAGAATGAGTTCTTC
CDR3aa: CASSWGRQNEFF

j_gene: TRBJ2-7
abundance: many
v_gene: TRBV20-1
d_gene: NA
CDR3nt: TGCAGTGCTAGAGATTCAGGGAAGAAAGGCGAGCAGTACTTC
CDR3aa: CSARDSGKKGEQYF

j_gene: TRBJ1-4
abundance: many
v_gene: TRBV19
d_gene: NA
CDR3nt: TGTGCCAGTAGACGACGCGGGCTCGAAGAAAAACTGTTTTTT
CDR3aa: CASRRRGLEEKLFF

j_gene: TRBJ2-5
abundance: NA
v_gene: TRBV6-1
d_gene: TRBD2
CDR3nt: TGTGCCGGGGGGGCTAGCGGGAGTGAGACCCAGTACTTC
CDR3aa: CAGGASGSETQYF

j_gene: TRBJ1-5
abundance: NA
v_gene: TRBV11-2
d_gene: NA
CDR3nt: TGTGCCAGCAGCGAAGGGCCAAGGAGCAATCAGCCCCAGCATTTT
CDR3aa: CASSEGPRSNQPQHF

j_gene: TRBJ2-2
abundance: many
v_gene: TRBV10-3
d_gene: TRBD2
CDR3nt: TGTGCCATCAGTGACGGGGGGTTGGTGTCCGGGGAGCTGTTTTTT
CDR3aa: CAISDGGLVSGELFF

j_gene: TRBJ2-3
abundance: few
v_gene: TRBV7-2
d_gene: TRBD2
CDR3nt: TGTGCCAGCAGCTTAAGTAGCGGGAGCGAGGTCACAGATACGCAGTATTTT
CDR3aa: CASSLSSGSEVTDTQYF

j_gene: TRBJ2-3
abundance: few
v_gene: TRBV19
d_gene: NA
CDR3nt: TGTGCCAGTAGTATCCTAGACCCCACAGATACGCAGTATTTT
CDR3aa: CASSILDPTDTQYF

j_gene: TRBJ2-1
abundance: few
v_gene: TRBV12-3/TRBV12-4
d_gene: NA
CDR3nt: TGTGCCAGCAGCATTCAGGGAGCCTACAATGAGCAGTTCTTC
CDR3aa: CASSIQGAYNEQFF

j_gene: TRBJ2-7
abundance: NA
v_gene: TRBV20-1
d_gene: NA
CDR3nt: TGCAGTGCTGATGGAGGGTACAGATCCTACGAGCAGTACTTC
CDR3aa: CSADGGYRSYEQYF

j_gene: TRBJ2-3
abundance: few
v_gene: TRBV7-3
d_gene: NA
CDR3nt: TGTGCCAGCAGCTTAGCCCAGCGAGATACGCAGTATTTT
CDR3aa: CASSLAQRDTQYF

j_gene: TRBJ1-2
abundance: many
v_gene: TRBV6-5
d_gene: NA
CDR3nt: TGTGCCAGCAGTTACTTGGGGGCCCTCTATGGCTACACCTTC
CDR3aa: CASSYLGALYGYTF

j_gene: TRBJ1-5
abundance: NA
v_gene: TRBV12-3/TRBV12-4
d_gene: NA
CDR3nt: TGTGCCAGCAGTTTTGGACGGAATCAGCCCCAGCATTTT
CDR3aa: CASSFGRNQPQHF

j_gene: TRBJ2-1
abundance: NA
v_gene: TRBV7-9
d_gene: TRBD2
CDR3nt: TGTGCCAGCAGCTCCGGAAGGCGGGAGGACTACAATGAGCAGTTCTTC
CDR3aa: CASSSGRREDYNEQFF

j_gene: TRBJ2-4
abundance: many
v_gene: TRBV20-1
d_gene: NA
CDR3nt: TGCAGTGCTAGAGTAGGCCCCAAGGAATTAGCCAAAAACATTCAGTACTTC
CDR3aa: CSARVGPKELAKNIQYF

j_gene: TRBJ2-1
abundance: NA
v_gene: TRBV7-8
d_gene: TRBD2
CDR3nt: TGTGCCAGCAGCGAGGGGAGGGCATTCCCGGGAGAGCAGTTCTTC
CDR3aa: CASSEGRAFPGEQFF

j_gene: TRBJ2-7
abundance: few
v_gene: TRBV7-9
d_gene: NA
CDR3nt: TGTGCCAGCAGCCCCACGGCCGGCAGAGCAACCTACGAGCAGTACTTC
CDR3aa: CASSPTAGRATYEQYF

j_gene: TRBJ2-7
abundance: many
v_gene: TRBV20-1
d_gene: NA
CDR3nt: TGCAGTGGAAGTATCGGGGCTAGCGACTTATACGAGCAGTACTTC
CDR3aa: CSGSIGASDLYEQYF

j_gene: TRBJ2-6
abundance: many
v_gene: TRBV23-1
d_gene: TRBD1
CDR3nt: TGCGCCAGCAGTCAGCAGGGGGTTCCCTCTGGGGCCAACGTCCTGACTTTC
CDR3aa: CASSQQGVPSGANVLTF

j_gene: TRBJ2-3
abundance: many
v_gene: TRBV5-1
d_gene: TRBD1
CDR3nt: TGCGCCAGCAGCGCCGGGACAGGGGGCAATACGCAGTATTTT
CDR3aa: CASSAGTGGNTQYF